Listed below are T cell receptor beta chains from one sample, sequenced in a study of beta chain features in type 1 diabetes. TCRdb's table, derived via immunoSEQ multiplex PCR, lists solely in-frame clones and lacks some. The sample carries 600,000 to 650,000 clones, about a sixth recorded once. The sequencing input was naive CD4+ T cells from blood. Receptors originate from a man between 18 and 35 years old in good health. CDR3s include the opening cysteine and the closing phenylalanine or tryptophan. Fields, in order: clone size, D gene, J gene, V gene, CDR3 DNA, CDR3 protein. A D gene is named only where the DNA matches it firmly. Some rows have no size entry. The others give once, few or many, or a class for an expanded clone.

>.|.|TRBJ1-1|TRBV10-3
TGTGCCATCAGTGTTTCGGGGGGCGCCTCCACTGAAGCTTTCTTT
CAISVSGGASTEAFF
>few|.|TRBJ2-3|TRBV4-1
TGCGCCAGCAGCACCCGGATGAGCACAGATACGCAGTATTTT
CASSTRMSTDTQYF
>few|TRBD1|TRBJ1-2|TRBV27
TGTGCCAGCAGTAAACGACAGGGGGCTGGAAACTATGGCTACACCTTC
CASSKRQGAGNYGYTF
>.|TRBD1|TRBJ1-5|TRBV15
TGTGCCACCAGCAGAGATACAGGGGGCGGTCAGCCCCAGCATTTT
CATSRDTGGGQPQHF
>few|TRBD1|TRBJ2-1|TRBV2
TGTGCCAGCAGGGCTGGGCGGACAGGGACCTACAATGAGCAGTTCTTC
CASRAGRTGTYNEQFF
>few|TRBD1|TRBJ2-2|TRBV4-3
TGCGCCAGCAGCCAGCGAGGACAGGGGGCGACCGGGGAGCTGTTTTTT
CASSQRGQGATGELFF
>.|TRBD1|TRBJ1-6|TRBV30
TGTGCCGGGGACAGGGCGAATTCACCCCTCCACTTT
CAGDRANSPLHF
>.|.|TRBJ2-2|TRBV10-3
TGTGCCATCACTTCCAGGGCGGCCACCGGGGAGCTGTTTTTT
CAITSRAATGELFF
>few|TRBD1|TRBJ2-1|TRBV28
TGTGCCAGCAGTTCCGGGACAGGGTCCTACAATGAGCAGTTCTTC
CASSSGTGSYNEQFF
>few|.|TRBJ2-3|TRBV5-5
TGTGCCAGCAGCTTAATGGGCGTAGATACGCAGTATTTT
CASSLMGVDTQYF
>few|TRBD1|TRBJ1-6|TRBV7-2
TGTGCCAGCAGCCCAGACAGGGTTGATAATTCACCCCTCCACTTT
CASSPDRVDNSPLHF
>.|TRBD1|TRBJ2-7|TRBV14
TGTGCCAGTAGCAGAAGGACAGGGATTTACGAGCAGTACTTC
CASSRRTGIYEQYF
>once|TRBD1|TRBJ2-7|TRBV27
TGTGCCAGCAGCCGTACCGCCGGACAGGGGGGTTACGAGCAGTACTTC
CASSRTAGQGGYEQYF
>few|.|TRBJ1-5|TRBV5-1
TGCGCCAGCAGCTTCGGGGGTCAGCCCCAGCATTTT
CASSFGGQPQHF
>.|TRBD1|TRBJ1-2|TRBV15
TGTGCCACCAGCAGAGATCCGACAGGGTTCAGGGATGGCTACACCTTC
CATSRDPTGFRDGYTF
>few|TRBD1|TRBJ2-3|TRBV18
TGTGCCAGCTCACCGGACAGGGCGAGCACAGATACGCAGTATTTT
CASSPDRASTDTQYF
>few|.|TRBJ1-1|TRBV6-6
TGTGCCAGCAGTTACGCAGGGAACACTGAAGCTTTCTTT
CASSYAGNTEAFF
>.|.|TRBJ2-5|TRBV27
TGTGCCAGCAGTTTAATCCCTCGGCGGGGCCAAGAGACCCAGTACTTC
CASSLIPRRGQETQYF
>.|TRBD2|TRBJ2-1|TRBV4-3
TGCGCCAGCAGCGAGGGACTAGCGGGGAACAATGAGCAGTTCTTC
CASSEGLAGNNEQFF
>few|TRBD1|TRBJ1-5|TRBV6-1
TGTGCCAGTAGGGACAGGGAGAGCAATCAGCCCCAGCATTTT
CASRDRESNQPQHF
>.|TRBD1|TRBJ1-2|TRBV4-2
TGTGCCAGCAGCCAGACAGGGGACGGTGGCTATGGCTACACCTTC
CASSQTGDGGYGYTF
>.|.|TRBJ1-5|TRBV7-2
TGTGCCAGCAGCTTCGGACCTTCCGGGGATCAGCCCCAGCATTTT
CASSFGPSGDQPQHF
>few|.|TRBJ1-2|TRBV7-2
TGTGCCAGCAGCCACGGGACAAATAACTATGGCTACACCTTC
CASSHGTNNYGYTF
>few|.|TRBJ1-5|TRBV2
TGTGCCAGCAGTGGATGGGCAAACGCTCAGCCCCAGCATTTT
CASSGWANAQPQHF
>few|TRBD2|TRBJ2-2|TRBV4-3
TGCGCCAGCAGCCAGAATGGACTAGCGGGAACCGGCGGGGAGCTGTTTTTT
CASSQNGLAGTGGELFF
>.|TRBD2|TRBJ2-1|TRBV12-5
TGTGCTAGTGGTTTGGTCTTGACTAGCGATAGCAATGAGCAGTTCTTC
CASGLVLTSDSNEQFF
>few|TRBD1|TRBJ1-4|TRBV5-6
TGTGCCAGCAGCCTCAGGGACAGGGGAATTAATGAAAAACTGTTTTTT
CASSLRDRGINEKLFF
>once|.|TRBJ2-5|TRBV12-5
TGTGCTAGTGGGTTCGGAGTCTTCGGAGAGACCCAGTACTTC
CASGFGVFGETQYF
>.|.|TRBJ1-2|TRBV18
TGTGCCAGCTCACCAGGGTTAGACTATGGCTACACCTTC
CASSPGLDYGYTF
>.|TRBD2|TRBJ2-1|TRBV7-8
TGTGCCAGCAGCTTAGGCGGGAGATATGAGCAGTTCTTC
CASSLGGRYEQFF
>.|TRBD1|TRBJ1-1|TRBV6-6
TGTGCCAGCAGTTACCGAGTCTCAGGGGGCTTCACTGAAGCTTTCTTT
CASSYRVSGGFTEAFF
>.|.|TRBJ2-5|TRBV9
TGTGCCAGCAGCGTAGCCCCCGGAGGGCGGGGAGAGACCCAGTACTTC
CASSVAPGGRGETQYF
>.|.|TRBJ2-3|TRBV9
TGTGCCAGCAGCGTAGGGGGCGCAGGGCCAGATACGCAGTATTTT
CASSVGGAGPDTQYF
>many|.|TRBJ2-6|TRBV14
TGTGCCAGCAGCCAACACCGGGGTGCCAACGTCCTGACTTTC
CASSQHRGANVLTF
>few|.|TRBJ1-5|TRBV21-1
TGTGCCAGCAGCAAACGGGAGAACAGAGTTGAGCCCCAGCATTTT
CASSKRENRVEPQHF
>.|TRBD2|TRBJ2-1|TRBV10-3
TGTGCCATCAGAAACGGGGGGGCTTATGAGCAGTTCTTC
CAIRNGGAYEQFF
>.|.|TRBJ1-2|TRBV25-1
TGTGCCAGCAGTGGTCAGGGGTTGGGGGGCTACACCTTC
CASSGQGLGGYTF
>few|TRBD1|TRBJ1-5|TRBV7-2
TGTGCCAGCAGCCCGGGACAGGGGGCGAGTCAGCCCCAGCATTTT
CASSPGQGASQPQHF
>few|.|TRBJ2-3|TRBV20-1
TGCAGTGCCCCCCTTCTAAATACGCAGTATTTT
CSAPLLNTQYF
>few|TRBD1|TRBJ1-4|TRBV7-9
TGTGCCAGCAGCCAAAGACAGGGGACTAATGAAAAACTGTTTTTT
CASSQRQGTNEKLFF
>.|.|TRBJ2-5|TRBV5-1
TGCGCCAGCAGCGACCAGGGGGGCCAAGAGACCCAGTACTTC
CASSDQGGQETQYF
>.|TRBD2|TRBJ2-3|TRBV5-1
TGCGCCAGCAGCAGAATAGCGGGGGGCCCAAGCACAGATACGCAGTATTTT
CASSRIAGGPSTDTQYF
>.|.|TRBJ1-3|TRBV21-1
TGCAGGTTCGGAAACACCATATATTTT
CRFGNTIYF
>.|.|TRBJ2-2|TRBV29-1
TGCAGCGCCACTCAGGGGGGCGGGGAGCTGTTTTTT
CSATQGGGELFF
>.|TRBD2|TRBJ2-3|TRBV2
TGTGCCAGCACGGCCCAGCGGGGGGATCAAGATACGCAGTATTTT
CASTAQRGDQDTQYF
>.|.|TRBJ2-1|TRBV4-1
TGCGCCAGCAAGAGGGGGGGGCGCGGCAATGAGCAGTTCTTC
CASKRGGRGNEQFF
>few|.|TRBJ2-6|TRBV6-1
TGTGCCAGCACTCCCGGCTCTGGGGCCAACGTCCTGACTTTC
CASTPGSGANVLTF
>few|.|TRBJ2-1|TRBV7-9
TGTGCCAGCAGCCCCAACCTCTTAAGGGATGAGCAGTTCTTC
CASSPNLLRDEQFF
>few|.|TRBJ2-3|TRBV4-3
TGCGCCAGCAGCCAAGATTCTCGGCGGGGTGGCACAGATACGCAGTATTTT
CASSQDSRRGGTDTQYF
>few|.|TRBJ2-3|TRBV5-4
TGTGCCAGCAGCTTTCACCGACAGGCCGGGACAGATACGCAGTATTTT
CASSFHRQAGTDTQYF
>.|TRBD2|TRBJ2-7|TRBV4-1
TGCGCCAGCAGCCAACCCACTAGCGGTTACGAGCAGTACTTC
CASSQPTSGYEQYF
>.|TRBD2|TRBJ2-7|TRBV5-1
TGCGCCAGCAGCTTGGCCCTAGCGGGGGGTTACGAGCAGTACTTC
CASSLALAGGYEQYF
>.|.|TRBJ2-7|TRBV5-1
TGCGCCAGCAGCTTGGAGGGCGGATTCTCCTACGAGCAGTACTTC
CASSLEGGFSYEQYF
>few|TRBD2|TRBJ2-1|TRBV7-2
TGTGCCAGCAGTATCCTGGGACTAGCGGCGGGTGAGCAGTTCTTC
CASSILGLAAGEQFF
>few|TRBD1|TRBJ1-3|TRBV5-4
TGTGCCAGCAGCTTCGGACAGGGCTCTGGAAACACCATATATTTT
CASSFGQGSGNTIYF
>.|.|TRBJ2-1|TRBV19
TGTGCCAGTAGTATTCAGGGTACAGATGAGCAGTTCTTC
CASSIQGTDEQFF
>few|.|TRBJ2-3|TRBV21-1
TGTGCCAGCAGCAAAGGGCCAGGGGCCACAGATACGCAGTATTTT
CASSKGPGATDTQYF
>.|.|TRBJ2-1|TRBV7-3
TGTGCCAGCAGCTTAGGGGCATCCTACAATGAGCAGTTCTTC
CASSLGASYNEQFF
>.|.|TRBJ1-5|TRBV18
TGTGCCAGCTCTGGGGCAGATGATAATCAGCCCCAGCATTTT
CASSGADDNQPQHF